Below are 2 T cell receptor beta chains sequenced from a single sample in a study of CD8 T cells in ankylosing spondylitis. TCRdb ran MiXCR on the 5' RACE reads and lists one entry per CDR3 protein. The sample lists 150,000 to 200,000 distinct CDR3 sequences, about 20% seen once, with 4.3% in the top ten. Sequenced: blood, either unsorted or a sorted T cell fraction (not recorded which). These receptors originate from a male donor under 35 with ankylosing spondylitis or in good health (not recorded which).

This clonotype was detected many times. The chain joins TRBV20-1 to TRBJ2-4; 7 bases are shared with TRBD2. This CDR3 is 13 amino acids long. The V gene end was trimmed by 4 bases and the J gene end by 7 bases; junction bases not matched to a gene: 7. Germline V gene lookup returns CDR1 DFQATT and CDR2 SNEGSKA (reference sequence). The CDR3 protein is CSAITGRTNIQYF. The CDR3 DNA sequence: TGCAGTGCTATAACCGGGAGGACGAACATTCAGTACTTC.

This clonotype was counted a single time. The V and J genes are TRBV6-5 and TRBJ2-1; 9 bases fit TRBD2. Germline trimming cut 4 bases from V and 9 bases from J; bases unmatched to any gene: 7. CDR3 length equals 14 residues. Germline V lookup: CDR1 MNHEY, CDR2 SVGAGI. CDR3 coding DNA: TGTGCCAGCAGTTCTTGGCGGGAGGGGGTTGAGCAGTTCTTC. It translates to CASSSWREGVEQFF.